The next 4 T cell receptor beta chains were all read from a single sample in a study of blood T cell repertoires in COVID-19. The protocol was immunoSEQ multiplex PCR, while the TCRdb copy is restricted to in-frame clones and leaves out a portion. The sample shows some 110,000 clones, 80% to 95% of them seen only once. Sequenced input: peripheral blood. These receptors were obtained from a man in his fifties with COVID-19, enrolled during active disease.

This clone has just one count. V usage is TRBV9 and J usage is TRBJ2-7; 14 bases fit TRBD2. V was pared by 2 bases and J by 5 bases, with 3 bases of the junction left unmatched. The CDR3 totals 15 residues. Germline V gene sequence: CDR1 SGDLS, CDR2 YYNGEE. As DNA, the CDR3 is TGTGCCAGCAGCGTGACTAGCGGGAGGGGGGACGAGCAGTACTTC. The encoded protein is CASSVTSGRGDEQYF.

The chain recombines TRBV30 with TRBJ2-4; 11 nucleotides align to TRBD2. The CDR3 runs 12 residues. Germline V lookup: CDR1 GTSNPN, CDR2 SVGIG (reference sequence). The J segment lost 5 bases and the V segment lost 8 bases, leaving 2 bases of the junction unmatched. The CDR3: CAAGLAENIQYF. CDR3 nucleotides: TGTGCCGCGGGACTAGCGGAAAACATTCAGTACTTC.

The chain has TRBV5-1 and TRBJ2-7, with 9 nucleotides matching TRBD2. The CDR3 contains 16 residues. With V trimmed by 0 bases and J by 2 bases, 6 bases remained unmatched. Germline loops: CDR1 SGHRS, CDR2 YFSETQ. CDR3 nucleotides: TGCGCCAGCAGCTTGGACGGTGGCGGGAGGGCCTACGAGCAGTACTTC. It translates to CASSLDGGGRAYEQYF.

In this sample, this clone turned up once. V and J are TRBV19 and TRBJ1-1; TRBD1 aligns across 7 bases. Trimming cost V 4 bases and J 7 bases; bases outside gene matches: 15. Germline assignment: CDR1 LNHDA and CDR2 SQIVND (reference sequence). The CDR3 extends over 16 amino acids. The CDR3, as DNA: TGTGCCAGTAGTACCCCCGGTGGAGGGGGCGTTGGTGAAGCTTTCTTT. Protein sequence: CASSTPGGGGVGEAFF.